The sequence of this TCR beta chain was determined in a study of OX40 agonist ivuxolimab in advanced cancers. On the study more broadly: All patients had ivuxolimab intravenously every 2 weeks at 0.01 to 10 mg/kg. The study's findings and limits: Normalized T-cell clonal expansion was also low in a subset of nonresponders. In CD8+ T cells, expanded clones were on average more numerous than in CD4+.

Trimming stripped 6 bases from V and 0 bases from J, with 13 bases between. Germline V gene sequence: CDR1 KGHSH, CDR2 LQKENI. The CDR3 consists of 15 residues. Generated by immunoSEQ multiplex PCR, the TCRdb table keeps only in-frame clones and is missing some. The table lists 30,000 to 35,000 clones, 84% of them singletons. Notes on this clone: Its antigen remains unidentified.

The rearrangement uses TRBV18 and TRBJ2-3; tentatively, D is TRBD2 (6 bases). The clonotype comes from an adult with an advanced solid tumor such as melanoma, head and neck, liver or kidney cancer. The sample was CD4+ or CD8+ T cells sorted from blood, taken in a trial of the OX40 agonist ivuxolimab. Here the CDR3 DNA reads TGTGCCAGCTCCCCGGGACTCGCCAGCACAGATACGCAGTATTTT. Translation gives CASSPGLASTDTQYF.